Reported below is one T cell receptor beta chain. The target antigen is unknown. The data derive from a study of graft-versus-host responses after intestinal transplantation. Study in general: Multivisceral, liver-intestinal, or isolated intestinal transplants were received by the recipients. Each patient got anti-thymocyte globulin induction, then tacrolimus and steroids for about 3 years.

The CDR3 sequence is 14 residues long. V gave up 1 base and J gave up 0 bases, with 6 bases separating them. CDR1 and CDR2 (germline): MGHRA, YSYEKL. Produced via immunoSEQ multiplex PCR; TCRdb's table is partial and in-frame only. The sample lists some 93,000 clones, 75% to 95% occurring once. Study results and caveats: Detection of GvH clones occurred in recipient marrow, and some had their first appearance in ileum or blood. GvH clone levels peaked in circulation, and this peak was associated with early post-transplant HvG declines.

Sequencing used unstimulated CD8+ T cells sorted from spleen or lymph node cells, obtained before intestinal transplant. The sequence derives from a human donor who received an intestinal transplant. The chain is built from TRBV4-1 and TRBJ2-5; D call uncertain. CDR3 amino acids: CASSQVFDQETQYF. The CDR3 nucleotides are TGCGCCAGCAGCCAAGTATTCGACCAAGAGACCCAGTACTTC.